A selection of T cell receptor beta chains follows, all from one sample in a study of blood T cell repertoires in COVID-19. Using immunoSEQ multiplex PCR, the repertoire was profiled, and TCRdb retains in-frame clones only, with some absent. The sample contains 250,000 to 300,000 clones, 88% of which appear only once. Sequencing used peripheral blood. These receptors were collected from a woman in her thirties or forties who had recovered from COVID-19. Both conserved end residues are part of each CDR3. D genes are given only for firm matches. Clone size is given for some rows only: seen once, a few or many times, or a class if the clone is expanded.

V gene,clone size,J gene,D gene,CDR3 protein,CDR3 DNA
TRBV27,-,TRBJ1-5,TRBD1,CASSPDRVNQPQHF,TGTGCCAGCAGTCCCGACAGGGTCAATCAGCCCCAGCATTTT
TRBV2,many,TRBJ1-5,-,CASSRLGGRLNQPQHF,TGTGCCAGCAGCCGACTGGGGGGGCGCCTTAATCAGCCCCAGCATTTT
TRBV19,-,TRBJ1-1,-,CASSTTGTTNTEAFF,TGTGCCAGTAGTACCACCGGGACAACGAACACTGAAGCTTTCTTT
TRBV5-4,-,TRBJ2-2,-,CASSLGHSGNTGELFF,TGTGCCAGCAGCTTGGGACATAGCGGGAACACCGGGGAGCTGTTTTTT
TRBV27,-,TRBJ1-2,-,CASSFSSGSGYTF,TGTGCCAGCAGTTTCTCCTCCGGGTCCGGCTACACCTTC
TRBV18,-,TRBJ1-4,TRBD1,CASSPKDRAPTNEKLFF,TGTGCCAGCTCACCAAAGGACAGGGCTCCAACTAATGAAAAACTGTTTTTT
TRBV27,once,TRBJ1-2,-,CASSLAGRGSYTF,TGTGCCAGCAGTTTAGCCGGGCGAGGGAGCTACACCTTC
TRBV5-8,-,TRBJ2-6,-,CASSQPGVSANVLTF,TGTGCCAGCAGCCAACCCGGTGTTTCGGCCAACGTCCTGACTTTC
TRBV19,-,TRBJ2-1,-,CASSPLGPYNEQFF,TGTGCCAGTAGTCCGCTTGGGCCCTACAATGAGCAGTTCTTC
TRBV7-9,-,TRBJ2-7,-,CASSLAAGASYEQYF,TGTGCCAGCAGCTTAGCGGCAGGGGCCTCCTACGAGCAGTACTTC
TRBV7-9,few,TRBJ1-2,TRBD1,CASSPGQYYGYTF,TGTGCCAGCAGCCCGGGACAGTACTATGGCTACACCTTC
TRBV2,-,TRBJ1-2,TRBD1,CADRGYGYTF,TGTGCCGACAGGGGGTATGGCTACACCTTC
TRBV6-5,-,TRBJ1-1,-,CASSYAGNTEAFF,TGTGCCAGCAGTTACGCAGGGAACACTGAAGCTTTCTTT
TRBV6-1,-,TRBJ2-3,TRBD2,CASSATHGASGKGTQYF,TGTGCCAGCAGTGCCACCCATGGGGCTAGCGGGAAGGGTACGCAGTATTTT
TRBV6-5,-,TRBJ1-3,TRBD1,CASKQGPSGNTIYF,TGTGCCAGCAAACAGGGGCCCTCTGGAAACACCATATATTTT
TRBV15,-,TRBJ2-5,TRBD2,CATSSRSGSGETQYF,TGTGCCACCAGCAGTCGGAGCGGGAGCGGGGAGACCCAGTACTTC
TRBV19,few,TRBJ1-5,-,CASSSGVRQPQHF,TGTGCCAGTAGTTCAGGGGTGCGGCAGCCCCAGCATTTT
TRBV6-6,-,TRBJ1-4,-,CASRPGGATNEKLFF,TGTGCCAGCAGGCCTGGAGGGGCAACTAATGAAAAACTGTTTTTT
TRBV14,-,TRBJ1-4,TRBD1,CASSHKGQLNEKLFF,TGTGCCAGCAGCCATAAGGGACAGCTAAATGAAAAACTGTTTTTT
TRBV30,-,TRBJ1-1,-,CAWSRPPRTEAFF,TGTGCCTGGAGTCGTCCCCCGCGGACTGAAGCTTTCTTT
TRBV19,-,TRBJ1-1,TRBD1,CASSIFYTPTGVNTEAFF,TGTGCCAGTAGTATATTCTACACCCCGACAGGGGTGAACACTGAAGCTTTCTTT
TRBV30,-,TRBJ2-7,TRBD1,CAWSVGGRGEQYF,TGTGCCTGGAGTGTAGGGGGCCGGGGCGAGCAGTACTTC
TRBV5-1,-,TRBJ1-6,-,CASSLVGGGNSPLHF,TGCGCCAGCAGCTTGGTTGGGGGCGGCAATTCACCCCTCCACTTT
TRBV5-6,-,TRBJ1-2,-,CASTPGVGGYTF,TGTGCCAGCACTCCCGGGGTGGGGGGCTACACCTTC
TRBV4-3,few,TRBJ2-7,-,CASSQEARGAYEQYF,TGCGCCAGCAGCCAAGAGGCCAGGGGGGCCTACGAGCAGTACTTC
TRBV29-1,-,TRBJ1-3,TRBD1,CSVDPQGPGNTIYF,TGCAGCGTTGACCCACAGGGGCCTGGAAACACCATATATTTT
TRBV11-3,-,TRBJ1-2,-,CASSRGFGYTF,TGTGCCAGCAGCCGGGGATTTGGCTACACCTTC
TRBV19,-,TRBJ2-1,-,CASSTFGGPYNEQFF,TGTGCCAGTAGCACCTTCGGAGGGCCCTACAATGAGCAGTTCTTC
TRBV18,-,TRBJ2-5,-,CASSSSLVFQETQYF,TGTGCCAGCTCATCCTCGTTAGTATTCCAAGAGACCCAGTACTTC
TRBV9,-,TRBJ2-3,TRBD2,CASSVVAGTSGTDTQYF,TGTGCCAGCAGCGTAGTGGCCGGGACTAGCGGCACAGATACGCAGTATTTT
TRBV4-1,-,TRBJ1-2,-,CASSQDVTGPYGYTF,TGCGCCAGCAGCCAAGATGTTACAGGGCCCTATGGCTACACCTTC
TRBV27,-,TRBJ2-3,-,CASSLPGSTDTQYF,TGTGCCAGCAGTTTACCAGGAAGCACAGATACGCAGTATTTT
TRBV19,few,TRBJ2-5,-,CASSIPPVVGQETQYF,TGTGCCAGTAGTATCCCTCCGGTGGTCGGGCAAGAGACCCAGTACTTC
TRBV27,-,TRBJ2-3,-,CASGRADTQYF,TGTGCCAGCGGGCGGGCAGATACGCAGTATTTT
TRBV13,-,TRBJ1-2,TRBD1,CASSLEGTANYGYTF,TGTGCCAGCAGCTTAGAAGGGACAGCTAACTATGGCTACACCTTC
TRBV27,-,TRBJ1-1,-,CASSGDAGRNTEAFF,TGTGCCAGCAGTGGGGATGCGGGGAGGAACACTGAAGCTTTCTTT
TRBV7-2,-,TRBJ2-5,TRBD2,CASSLVASGAFPQYF,TGTGCCAGCAGCTTAGTTGCTAGCGGGGCTTTTCCCCAGTACTTC
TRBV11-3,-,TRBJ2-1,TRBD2,CASSLGGGVYNEQFF,TGTGCCAGCAGCTTAGGCGGGGGGGTCTACAATGAGCAGTTCTTC
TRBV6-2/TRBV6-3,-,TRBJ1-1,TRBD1,CASSYSPTGGIEAFF,TGTGCCAGCAGTTACTCCCCAACAGGGGGCATCGAAGCTTTCTTT
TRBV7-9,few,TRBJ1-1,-,CASSPEVGGWDTEAFF,TGTGCCAGCAGCCCTGAGGTGGGAGGGTGGGACACTGAAGCTTTCTTT
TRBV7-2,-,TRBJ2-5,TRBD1,CASSPDRGRGETQYF,TGTGCCAGCAGCCCCGACAGGGGCAGAGGGGAGACCCAGTACTTC
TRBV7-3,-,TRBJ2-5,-,CASSSPALATQETQYF,TGTGCCAGCAGCTCACCCGCTCTAGCGACCCAAGAGACCCAGTACTTC
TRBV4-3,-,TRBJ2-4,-,CASSQEGRQGDIQYF,TGCGCCAGCAGCCAAGAAGGGCGCCAAGGGGACATTCAGTACTTC
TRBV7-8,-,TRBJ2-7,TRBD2,CASRKDWREVEQYF,TGTGCCAGCAGAAAAGACTGGCGGGAGGTCGAGCAGTACTTC
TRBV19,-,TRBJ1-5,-,CASSIGDTLNQPQHF,TGTGCCAGTAGTATCGGGGACACCCTCAATCAGCCCCAGCATTTT
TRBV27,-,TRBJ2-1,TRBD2,CASSSSGLAAYNEQFF,TGTGCCAGCAGTTCCTCGGGGCTAGCGGCGTACAATGAGCAGTTCTTC
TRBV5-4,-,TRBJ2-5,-,CASSLDRETQYF,TGTGCCAGCAGCCTCGACAGGGAGACCCAGTACTTC
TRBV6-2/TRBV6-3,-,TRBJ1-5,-,CASSPPGNNQPQHF,TGTGCCAGCAGCCCCCCCGGGAACAATCAGCCCCAGCATTTT
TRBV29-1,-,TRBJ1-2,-,CSVEPRVGNYGYTF,TGCAGCGTTGAGCCCCGGGTGGGTAACTATGGCTACACCTTC
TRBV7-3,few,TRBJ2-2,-,CASSRSGTGELFF,TGTGCCAGCAGCAGAAGCGGCACCGGGGAGCTGTTTTTT
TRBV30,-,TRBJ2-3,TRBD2,CAWSGGLAGFPDTQYF,TGTGCCTGGAGTGGAGGGCTAGCGGGATTTCCAGATACGCAGTATTTT
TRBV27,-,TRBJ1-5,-,CASSSTGPDQPQHF,TGTGCCAGCAGTTCCACAGGGCCGGATCAGCCCCAGCATTTT
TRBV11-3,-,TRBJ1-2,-,CASSPDSSNYGYTF,TGTGCCAGCAGCCCGGACAGCTCCAACTATGGCTACACCTTC